This T cell receptor beta chain was retrieved from a study of blood T cell repertoires in COVID-19. The assay was immunoSEQ multiplex PCR, and TCRdb's table has in-frame clones only and misses some. The data contain some 240,000 clones, approximately 85% of them singletons. For this clone: Within the sample, other DNA sequences also encode this same CDR3.

Germline lookup yields CDR1 KGHSH and CDR2 LQKENI. This CDR3 has 13 residues. V was trimmed by 2 bases and J by 2 bases, leaving 6 bases between them. The chain employs TRBV18 and TRBJ1-1; D unclear. Sequencing was carried out using peripheral blood. The clonotype comes from a woman in her seventies with COVID-19, enrolled during active disease. CDR3 protein: CASSPDINTEAFF. CDR3 nucleotide sequence: TGTGCCAGCTCACCAGACATTAACACTGAAGCTTTCTTT.